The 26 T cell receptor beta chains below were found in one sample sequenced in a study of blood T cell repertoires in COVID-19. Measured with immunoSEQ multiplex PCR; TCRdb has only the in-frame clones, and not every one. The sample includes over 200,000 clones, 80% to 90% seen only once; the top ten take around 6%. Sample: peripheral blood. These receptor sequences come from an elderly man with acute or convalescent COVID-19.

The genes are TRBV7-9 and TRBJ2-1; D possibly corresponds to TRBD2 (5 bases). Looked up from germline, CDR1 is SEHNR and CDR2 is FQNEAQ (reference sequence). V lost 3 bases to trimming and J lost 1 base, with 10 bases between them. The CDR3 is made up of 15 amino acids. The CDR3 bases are TGTGCCAGCAGCTTGGAGCCGGGGTCCTACAATGAGCAGTTCTTC. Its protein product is CASSLEPGSYNEQFF.

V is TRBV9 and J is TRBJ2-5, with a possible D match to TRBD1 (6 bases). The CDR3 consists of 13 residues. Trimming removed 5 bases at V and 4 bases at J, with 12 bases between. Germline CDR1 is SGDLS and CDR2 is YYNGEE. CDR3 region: CASSWGQGETQYF. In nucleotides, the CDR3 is TGTGCCAGCAGTTGGGGGCAGGGAGAGACCCAGTACTTC.

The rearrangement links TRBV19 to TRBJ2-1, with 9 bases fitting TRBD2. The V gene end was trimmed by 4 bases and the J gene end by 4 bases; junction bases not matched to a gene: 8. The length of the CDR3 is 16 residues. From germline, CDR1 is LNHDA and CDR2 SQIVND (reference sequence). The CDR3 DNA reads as TGTGCCAGTAGTACAACGACTAGCGGATTTTACAATGAGCAGTTCTTC. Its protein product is CASSTTTSGFYNEQFF.

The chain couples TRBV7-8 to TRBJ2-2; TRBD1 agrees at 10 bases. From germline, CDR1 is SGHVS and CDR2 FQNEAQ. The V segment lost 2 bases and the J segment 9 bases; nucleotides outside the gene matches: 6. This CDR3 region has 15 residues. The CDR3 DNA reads TGTGCCAGCAGCTTAACACGACAGGGGGCCAGGGAGCTGTTTTTT. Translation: CASSLTRQGARELFF.

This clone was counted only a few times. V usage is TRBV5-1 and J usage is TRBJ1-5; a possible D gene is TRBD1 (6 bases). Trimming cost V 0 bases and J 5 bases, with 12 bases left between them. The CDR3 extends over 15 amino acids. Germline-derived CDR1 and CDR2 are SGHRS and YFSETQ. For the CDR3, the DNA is TGCGCCAGCAGCTTGGTGACAGGCCTGGATCAGCCCCAGCATTTT. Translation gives CASSLVTGLDQPQHF.

The CDR3 coding sequence is TGCGCCAGCAGCTTCGGACTGGAAGAGACCCAGTACTTC. Its protein is CASSFGLEETQYF. The gene calls are TRBV5-1 and TRBJ2-5; a weak D match, TRBD2 (5 bases). Germline CDR1 and CDR2: SGHRS and YFSETQ. The length of the CDR3 is 13 residues. The V gene lost 2 bases and the J gene lost 3 bases, with 8 bases spanning the gap.

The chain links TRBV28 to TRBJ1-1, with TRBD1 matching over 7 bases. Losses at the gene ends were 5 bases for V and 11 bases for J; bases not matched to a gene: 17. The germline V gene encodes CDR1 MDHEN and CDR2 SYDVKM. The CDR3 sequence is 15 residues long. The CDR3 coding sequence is TGTGCCAGCAGTATTACAACCGGGACAGTGGGGAAGGCTTTCTTT. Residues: CASSITTGTVGKAFF.

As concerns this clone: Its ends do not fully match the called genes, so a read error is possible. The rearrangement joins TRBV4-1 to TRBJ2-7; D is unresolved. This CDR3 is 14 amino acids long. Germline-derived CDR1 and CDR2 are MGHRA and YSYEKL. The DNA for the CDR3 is TGCGCCAGCAGCTTAGAGGTCGCGTCCTTCGAGCAGTACTTC. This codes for CASSLEVASFEQYF.

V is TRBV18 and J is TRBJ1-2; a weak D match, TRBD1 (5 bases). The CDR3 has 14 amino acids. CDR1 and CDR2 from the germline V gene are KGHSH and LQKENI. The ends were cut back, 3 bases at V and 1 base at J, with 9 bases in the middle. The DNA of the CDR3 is TGTGCCAGCTCACCGACAGCAGATAACTATGGCTACACCTTC. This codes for CASSPTADNYGYTF.

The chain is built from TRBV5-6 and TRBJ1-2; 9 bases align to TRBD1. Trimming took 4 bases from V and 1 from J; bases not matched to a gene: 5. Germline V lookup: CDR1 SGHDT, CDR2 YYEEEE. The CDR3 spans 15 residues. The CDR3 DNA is TGTGCCAGCAGCAAAGACAGGGGGATTAACTATGGCTACACCTTC. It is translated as CASSKDRGINYGYTF.

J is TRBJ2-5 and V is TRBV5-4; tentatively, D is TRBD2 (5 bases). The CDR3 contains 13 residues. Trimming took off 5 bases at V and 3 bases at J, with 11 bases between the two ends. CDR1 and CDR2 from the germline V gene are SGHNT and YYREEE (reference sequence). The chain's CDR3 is CASRRAQEETQYF. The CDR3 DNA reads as TGTGCCAGCAGGAGGGCCCAGGAAGAGACCCAGTACTTC.

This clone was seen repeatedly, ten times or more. The DNA of the CDR3 is TGTGCCAGCAGCTTAGTGGCAGGGTGGGACTATGGCTACACCTTC. Translating gives CASSLVAGWDYGYTF. The chain combines TRBV11-2 with TRBJ1-2; the D gene is possibly TRBD1 (5 bases). The germline V gene encodes CDR1 SGHAT and CDR2 FQNNGV. CDR3 length equals 15 residues. Trimming left V 1 base short and J 3 bases short, with 12 bases between.

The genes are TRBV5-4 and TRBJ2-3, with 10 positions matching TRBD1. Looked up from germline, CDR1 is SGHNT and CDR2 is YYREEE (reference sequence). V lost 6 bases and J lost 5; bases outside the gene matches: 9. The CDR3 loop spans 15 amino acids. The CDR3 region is CASTHDRGLGDTQYF. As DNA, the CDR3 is TGTGCCAGCACCCATGACAGGGGGCTTGGAGATACGCAGTATTTT.

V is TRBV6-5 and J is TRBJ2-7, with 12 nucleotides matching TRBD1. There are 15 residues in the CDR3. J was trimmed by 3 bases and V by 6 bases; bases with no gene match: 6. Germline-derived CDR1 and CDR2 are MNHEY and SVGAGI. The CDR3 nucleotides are TGTGCCAGCAGCTCCGGGACAGGGGGCTTCTACGAGCAGTACTTC. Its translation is CASSSGTGGFYEQYF.

The CDR3 region has the DNA TGTGCCAGCACTAAGACAGGAGCCTACGAGCAGTACTTC. Amino acid sequence: CASTKTGAYEQYF. The rearrangement uses TRBV6-5 and TRBJ2-7; TRBD1 might be the D (6 bases). CDR3 length: 13 amino acids. Trimming cost V 7 bases and J 2 bases, with 12 bases left between them. In germline, CDR1 is MNHEY, CDR2 SVGAGI.

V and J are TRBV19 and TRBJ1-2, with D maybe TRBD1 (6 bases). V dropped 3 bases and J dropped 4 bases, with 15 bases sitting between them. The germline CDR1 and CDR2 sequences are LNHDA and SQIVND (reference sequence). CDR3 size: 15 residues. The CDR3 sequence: CASSIRTVGSYGYTF. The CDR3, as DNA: TGTGCCAGTAGTATCAGGACAGTTGGCAGCTATGGCTACACCTTC.

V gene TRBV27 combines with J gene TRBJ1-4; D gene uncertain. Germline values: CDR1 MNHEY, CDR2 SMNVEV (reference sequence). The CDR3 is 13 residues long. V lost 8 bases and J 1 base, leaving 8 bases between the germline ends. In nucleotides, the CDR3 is TGTGCCAGCGGAAGAGGAACTAATGAAAAACTGTTTTTT. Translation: CASGRGTNEKLFF.

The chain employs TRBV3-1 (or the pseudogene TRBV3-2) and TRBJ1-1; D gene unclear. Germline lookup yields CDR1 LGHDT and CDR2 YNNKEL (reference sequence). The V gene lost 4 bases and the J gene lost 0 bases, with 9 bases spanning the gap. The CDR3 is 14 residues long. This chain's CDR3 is CASSPDGMNTEAFF. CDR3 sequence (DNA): TGTGCCAGCAGCCCGGACGGGATGAACACTGAAGCTTTCTTT.

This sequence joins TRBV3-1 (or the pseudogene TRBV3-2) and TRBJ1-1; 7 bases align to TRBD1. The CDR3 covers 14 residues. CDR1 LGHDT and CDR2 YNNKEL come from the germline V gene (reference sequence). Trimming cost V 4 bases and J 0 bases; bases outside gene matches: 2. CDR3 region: CASSRQGMNTEAFF. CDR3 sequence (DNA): TGTGCCAGCAGCCGACAGGGTATGAACACTGAAGCTTTCTTT.

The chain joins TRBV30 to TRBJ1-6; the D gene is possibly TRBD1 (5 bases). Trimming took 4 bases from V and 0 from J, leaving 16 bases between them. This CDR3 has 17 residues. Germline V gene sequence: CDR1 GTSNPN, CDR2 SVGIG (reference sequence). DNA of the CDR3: TGTGCCTGGACGGGGAGGGGATCCCGCTCCTATAATTCACCCCTCCACTTT. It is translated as CAWTGRGSRSYNSPLHF.

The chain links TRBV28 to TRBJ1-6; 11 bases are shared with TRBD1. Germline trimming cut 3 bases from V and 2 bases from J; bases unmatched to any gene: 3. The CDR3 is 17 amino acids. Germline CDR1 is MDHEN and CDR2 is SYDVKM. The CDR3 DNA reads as TGTGCCAGCAGTTTGCGGGGACAGGGGGCCTATAATTCACCCCTCCACTTT. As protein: CASSLRGQGAYNSPLHF. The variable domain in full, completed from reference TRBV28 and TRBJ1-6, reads DVKVTQSSRYLVKRTGEKVFLECVQDMDHENMFWYRQDPGLGLRLIYFSYDVKMKEKGDIPEGYSVSREKKERFSLILESASTNQTSMYLCASSLRGQGAYNSPLHFGNGTRLTVT.

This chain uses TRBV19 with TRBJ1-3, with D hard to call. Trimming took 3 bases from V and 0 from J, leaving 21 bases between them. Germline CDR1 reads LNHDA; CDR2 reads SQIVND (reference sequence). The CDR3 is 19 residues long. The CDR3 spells CASSMESGSHVSSGNTIYF. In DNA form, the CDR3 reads TGTGCCAGTAGTATGGAATCCGGGTCCCACGTGAGCTCTGGAAACACCATATATTTT. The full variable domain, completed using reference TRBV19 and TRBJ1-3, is DGGITQSPKYLFRKEGQNVTLSCEQNLNHDAMYWYRQDPGQGLRLIYYSQIVNDFQKGDIAEGYSVSREKKESFPLTVTSAQKNPTAFYLCASSMESGSHVSSGNTIYFGEGSWLTVV.

The CDR3 is CASSYGDRETEAFF. The CDR3 bases are TGTGCCAGCAGTTACGGGGACAGGGAAACTGAAGCTTTCTTT. The chain has TRBV6-6 and TRBJ1-1, with 9 nucleotides matching TRBD1. V lost 2 bases and J lost 5; bases outside the gene matches: 3. There are 14 residues in the CDR3. Germline V CDR1 and CDR2: MNHNY, SVGAGI (reference sequence).

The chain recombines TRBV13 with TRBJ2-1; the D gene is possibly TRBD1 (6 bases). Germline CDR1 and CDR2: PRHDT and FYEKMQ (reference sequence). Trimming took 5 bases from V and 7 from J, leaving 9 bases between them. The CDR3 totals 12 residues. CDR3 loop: CASSARGNEQFF. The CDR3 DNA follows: TGTGCCAGCAGCGCCAGGGGAAATGAGCAGTTCTTC.

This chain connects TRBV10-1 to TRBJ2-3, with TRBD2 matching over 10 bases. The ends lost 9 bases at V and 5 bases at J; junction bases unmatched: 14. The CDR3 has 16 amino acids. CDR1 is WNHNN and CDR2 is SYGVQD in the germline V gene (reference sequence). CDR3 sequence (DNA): TGCGCCAGTGGAACTAGCGGGACCCCAGTCAGAGATACGCAGTATTTT. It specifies CASGTSGTPVRDTQYF.

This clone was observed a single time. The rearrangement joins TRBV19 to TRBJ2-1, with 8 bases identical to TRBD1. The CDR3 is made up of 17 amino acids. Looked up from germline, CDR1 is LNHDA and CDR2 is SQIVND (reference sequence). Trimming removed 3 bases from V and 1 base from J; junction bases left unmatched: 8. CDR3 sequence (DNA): TGTGCCAGTAGTATTAAAACCGGGACAGGTTCCTACAATGAGCAGTTCTTC. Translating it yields CASSIKTGTGSYNEQFF. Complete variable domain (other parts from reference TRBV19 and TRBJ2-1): DGGITQSPKYLFRKEGQNVTLSCEQNLNHDAMYWYRQDPGQGLRLIYYSQIVNDFQKGDIAEGYSVSREKKESFPLTVTSAQKNPTAFYLCASSIKTGTGSYNEQFFGPGTRLTVL.